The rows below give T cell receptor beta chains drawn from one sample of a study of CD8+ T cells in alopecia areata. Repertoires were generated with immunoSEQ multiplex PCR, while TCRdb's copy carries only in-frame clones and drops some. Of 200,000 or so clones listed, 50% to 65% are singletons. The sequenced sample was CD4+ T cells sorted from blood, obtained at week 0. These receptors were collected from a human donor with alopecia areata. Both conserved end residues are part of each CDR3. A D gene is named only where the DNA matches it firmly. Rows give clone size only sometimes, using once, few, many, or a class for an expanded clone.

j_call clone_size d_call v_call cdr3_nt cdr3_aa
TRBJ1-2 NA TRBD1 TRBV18 TGTGCCAGCTCACCGGAGCAGGGGGCTGTCTATGGCTACACCTTC CASSPEQGAVYGYTF
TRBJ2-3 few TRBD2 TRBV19 TGTGCCAGTAGCCGACTAGCGGGAGATGGGTTGGATACGCAGTATTTT CASSRLAGDGLDTQYF
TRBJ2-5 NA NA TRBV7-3 TGTGCCAGCAGTAGAAGTGATAAAGAGACCCAGTACTTC CASSRSDKETQYF
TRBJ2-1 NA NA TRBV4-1 TGCGCCAGCAGCCACGTGATGGACTCCTTGGAGTTCTTC CASSHVMDSLEFF
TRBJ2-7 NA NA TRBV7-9 TGTGCCAGCAGCTCCGGTGCCCGGGGAAGTTACGAGCAGTACTTC CASSSGARGSYEQYF
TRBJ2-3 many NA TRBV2 TGTGCCAGCAGCCCAGAGACAGATACGCAGTATTTT CASSPETDTQYF
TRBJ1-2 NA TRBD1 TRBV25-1 TGTGCCAGCAGTGTAACAGGGGAGTCTGGCTACACCTTC CASSVTGESGYTF
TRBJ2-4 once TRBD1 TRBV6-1 TGTGCCAGCAGTGAAGAGGGACAGGGAGCCAAAAACATTCAGTACTTC CASSEEGQGAKNIQYF
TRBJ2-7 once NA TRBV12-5 TGTGCTAGTGGCCTCAACAGGGTCCACGAGCAGTACTTC CASGLNRVHEQYF
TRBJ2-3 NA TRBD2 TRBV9 TGTGCCAGCAGCGTCGGAGCTAGCGGGGGTGGTCCTAGCACAGATACGCAGTATTTT CASSVGASGGGPSTDTQYF
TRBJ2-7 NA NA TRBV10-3 TGTGCCATCAGTGATAGTGGAATCTCCGAGCAGTACTTC CAISDSGISEQYF
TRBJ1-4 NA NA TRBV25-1 TGTGCCAGCAGTGAAAGAGCGGGGGTTGGTGCTAATGAAAAACTGTTTTTT CASSERAGVGANEKLFF
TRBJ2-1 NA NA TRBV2 TGTGCCAGCAGATTCGGACAGTCCTTTTACAATGAGCAGTTCTTC CASRFGQSFYNEQFF
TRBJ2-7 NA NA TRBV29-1 TGCAGCGTTGAAACGGGGTACGAGCAGTACTTC CSVETGYEQYF
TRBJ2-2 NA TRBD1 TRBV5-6 TGTGCCAGCAGCTTGGGGCAGGGGGTATTAAGGACCGGGGAGCTGTTTTTT CASSLGQGVLRTGELFF
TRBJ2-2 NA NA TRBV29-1 TGCAGCGTTGGACAGGGACTCCCCGGGGAGCTGTTTTTT CSVGQGLPGELFF
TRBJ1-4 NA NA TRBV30 TGTGCCTGGAGGAGGTCAGGAAATGAAAAACTGTTTTTT CAWRRSGNEKLFF
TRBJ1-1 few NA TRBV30 TGTGCCTGGAGTTTGACGAACACTGAAGCTTTCTTT CAWSLTNTEAFF
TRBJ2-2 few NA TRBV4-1 TGCGCCAGCAGCCTACCTGGCAACACCGGGGAGCTGTTTTTT CASSLPGNTGELFF
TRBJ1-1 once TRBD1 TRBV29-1 TGCAGCGCCGGACAGGGGAACACTGAAGCTTTCTTT CSAGQGNTEAFF
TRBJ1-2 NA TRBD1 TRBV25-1 TGTGCCAGCAGTCTTCAGTCGGACAGGGGGACCTATGGCTACACCTTC CASSLQSDRGTYGYTF
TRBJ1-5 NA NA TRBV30 TGTGCCTGGAGTATCGGGGGAGGACAGCCCCAGCATTTT CAWSIGGGQPQHF
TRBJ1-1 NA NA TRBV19 TGTGCCAGTAGGACTGAGAAAGGGTGGAACACTGAAGCTTTCTTT CASRTEKGWNTEAFF
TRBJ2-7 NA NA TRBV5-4 TGTGCCAGCAGCTCCCCGGGAGAGGGTGCCTACGAGCAGTACTTC CASSSPGEGAYEQYF
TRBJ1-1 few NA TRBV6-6 TGTGCCAGCAGTAAAGGGGACGCCAACACTGAAGCTTTCTTT CASSKGDANTEAFF
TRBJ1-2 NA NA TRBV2 TGTGCCAGCAGAGGACAGTCTGGCTACACCTTC CASRGQSGYTF
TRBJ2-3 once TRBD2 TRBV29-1 TGCAGCGTCGCTGGACTAGCGGGAGAAACTAGCACAGATACGCAGTATTTT CSVAGLAGETSTDTQYF
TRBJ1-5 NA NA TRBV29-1 TGCAGCGTGGGGGGCAGGGATCAGCCCCAGCATTTT CSVGGRDQPQHF
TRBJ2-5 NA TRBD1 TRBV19 TGTGCCAGTAGTGCCTTCGGACAGGGCCTACAAGAGACCCAGTACTTC CASSAFGQGLQETQYF
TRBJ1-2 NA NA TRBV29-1 TGCAGCGTTGGGGACGGCTATGGCTACACCTTC CSVGDGYGYTF
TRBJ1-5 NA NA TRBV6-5 TGTGCCAGCAGTGTTGGTCAGGGTCAGCCCCAGCATTTT CASSVGQGQPQHF
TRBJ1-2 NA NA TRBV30 TGTGTCTGGGGGCCGTCCGGGCGAAGGAATGGCTACACCTTC CVWGPSGRRNGYTF
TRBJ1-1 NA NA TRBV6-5 TGTGCCAGCAGTTACGGCAGGGAGACTGAAGCTTTCTTT CASSYGRETEAFF
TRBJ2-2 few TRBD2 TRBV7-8 TGTGCCAGCAGCCTAAGACTAGCGGGAGCGAGGAGCACCGGGGAGCTGTTTTTT CASSLRLAGARSTGELFF
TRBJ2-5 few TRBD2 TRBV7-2 TGTGCCAGCAGCTTAGACCGGCGGGAGAAAGGGGAGACCCAGTACTTC CASSLDRREKGETQYF
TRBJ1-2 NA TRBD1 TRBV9 TGTGCCAGCAGCGTAGGGGCCCCCGGGACAGGCTATGGCTACACCTTC CASSVGAPGTGYGYTF
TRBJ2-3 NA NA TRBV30 TGTGCCTGGAGTGTACGTCTGGGAGATACGCAGTATTTT CAWSVRLGDTQYF
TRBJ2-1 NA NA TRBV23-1 TGCGCCAGCTCCCCGGAGCAGTTCTTC CASSPEQFF
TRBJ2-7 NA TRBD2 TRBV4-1 TGTGCCAGCAGCCAAGGACTAGCGGATCCCTACGAGCAGTACTTC CASSQGLADPYEQYF
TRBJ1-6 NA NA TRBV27 TGTGCCAGCAGTTTGGTGGGGTCCCCAGGGCGGGTTGATTCACCCCTCCACTTT CASSLVGSPGRVDSPLHF
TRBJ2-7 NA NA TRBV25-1 TGTGCCAGCAGTGAATCTGGGACTTCCTCCTACGAGCAGTACTTC CASSESGTSSYEQYF
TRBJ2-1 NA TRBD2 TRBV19 TGTGCCAGTAGCCGCGGGAGATCCTACAATGAGCAGTTCTTC CASSRGRSYNEQFF
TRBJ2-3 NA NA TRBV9 TGTGCCAGCAGCGGCTCTAGGGAGGATACGCAGTATTTT CASSGSREDTQYF
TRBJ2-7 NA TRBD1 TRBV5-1 TGCGCCAGCAGCAGGACAGGGCCCGAGCAGTACTTC CASSRTGPEQYF
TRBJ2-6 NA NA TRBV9 TGTGCCAGCAGTGACCCTCCGTACTCTGGGGCCAACGTCCTGACTTTC CASSDPPYSGANVLTF
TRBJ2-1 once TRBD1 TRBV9 TGTGCCAGCAGCGTAGCCTTTCCGGGACAGGGTTACAATGAGCAGTTCTTC CASSVAFPGQGYNEQFF
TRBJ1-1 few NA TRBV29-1 TGCAGCGTTGAAGATCTTAAGAGTGAAGCTTTCTTT CSVEDLKSEAFF
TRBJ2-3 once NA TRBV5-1 TGCGCCAGCAGCTTGGCCGGGACAGATACGCAGTATTTT CASSLAGTDTQYF
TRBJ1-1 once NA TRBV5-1 TGCGCCAGCAGCTTGGCCCCCACCCCGAACACTGAAGCTTTCTTT CASSLAPTPNTEAFF
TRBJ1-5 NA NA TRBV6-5 TGTGCCAGCAGCTCCTCCCGTAGGGCACCCCAGCATTTT CASSSSRRAPQHF
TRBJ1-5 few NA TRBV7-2 TGTGCCAGCAGCTTCGGCAGAGAGCCCCAGCATTTT CASSFGREPQHF
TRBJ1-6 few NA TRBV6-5 TGTGCCAGCAGTTACTCGAAGTGGGGCAATTCACCCCTCCACTTT CASSYSKWGNSPLHF
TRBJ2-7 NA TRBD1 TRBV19 TGTGCCAGTAGTGCGACAGGGGCGGGCTACGAGCAGTACTTC CASSATGAGYEQYF
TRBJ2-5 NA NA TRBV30 TGTGCCTGGGCGACACAGGGAGAGACCCAGTACTTC CAWATQGETQYF
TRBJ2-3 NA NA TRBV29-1 TGCAGCGTTCTCGGGACACGAAGCCGCACAGATACGCAGTATTTT CSVLGTRSRTDTQYF
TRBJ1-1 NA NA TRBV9 TGTGCCAGCAGCCCCCGGCAAAGGAACACTGAAGCTTTCTTT CASSPRQRNTEAFF
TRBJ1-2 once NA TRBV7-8 TGTGCCAGCAGCTTATATCAATCACCTAACTATGGCTACACCTTC CASSLYQSPNYGYTF